This T cell receptor beta chain was documented in a study of blood T cell repertoires in COVID-19. Study-wide context: PBMCs, B-cell-depleted T cells, or T cells were the source of the cDNA or gDNA that made up the material.

Trimming stripped 2 bases from V and 6 bases from J, with 10 bases between. Looked up from germline, CDR1 is SGHTA and CDR2 is FQGTGA. CDR3 length: 14 amino acids. TCRdb's table, derived via immunoSEQ multiplex PCR, lists solely in-frame clones and lacks some. The sample includes approximately 330,000 clones, approximately 88% of them seen just once. V and J are TRBV7-3 and TRBJ1-4; D unresolved. Sequencing was performed on peripheral blood. The sequence came from a young man with COVID-19, enrolled during active disease. The CDR3 coding sequence is TGTGCCAGCAGCTTATGGGCAGGCGATGAAAAACTGTTTTTT. Its protein product is CASSLWAGDEKLFF.